A selection of T cell receptor beta chains follows, all from one sample in a study of tissue T cells after allogeneic stem cell transplantation. Clones were read by immunoSEQ multiplex PCR, and TCRdb kept only the in-frame ones, dropping some. The sample carries roughly 4,500 clones, 60% to 70% recorded once. Sequenced here: left colon tissue, sampled at autopsy. The receptors were sampled from a male donor at least 60 years old with lung cancer. Both conserved end residues are part of each CDR3. The D gene is left open where the match is weak. The size of a clone is reported for some rows only, either as once, few or many, or as a class for expanded clones.

clone size	D gene	V gene	J gene	CDR3 DNA	CDR3 protein
NA	NA	TRBV6-5	TRBJ1-2	TGTGCCAGCAGTTACTCCACAGGTTTTTCCAGTGGCTACACCTTC	CASSYSTGFSSGYTF
NA	TRBD1	TRBV2	TRBJ1-2	TGTGCCAGCAGTGAAAGACAGGGTACCTATGGCTACACCTTC	CASSERQGTYGYTF
NA	NA	TRBV5-4	TRBJ2-1	TGTGCCAGCAGCACCCTTGTAGGGAAGAATGAGCAGTTCTTC	CASSTLVGKNEQFF
medium-sized	TRBD2	TRBV7-3	TRBJ2-1	TGTGCCAGCAGCTTAGCGGGAGCATCCTACAATGAGCAGTTCTTC	CASSLAGASYNEQFF
NA	TRBD1	TRBV19	TRBJ2-3	TGTGCCAGTAAGAGCAGGCCAGGGGGCGCCGCAGATACGCAGTATTTT	CASKSRPGGAADTQYF
few	NA	TRBV7-2	TRBJ2-1	TGTGCCAGCAGCCCAGGCGCCGACCTGTACAATGAGCAGTTCTTC	CASSPGADLYNEQFF
NA	NA	TRBV6-5	TRBJ1-1	TGTGCCAGCAGGGATCATACAGGGAACACTGAAGCTTTCTTT	CASRDHTGNTEAFF
NA	NA	TRBV23-1	TRBJ1-1	TGCGCCAGCAGTCAAGAGCCCGTTGGGGGGTGTGTGGATGAAGCTTTCTTT	CASSQEPVGGCVDEAFF
NA	TRBD2	TRBV6-2/TRBV6-3	TRBJ2-7	TGTGCCAGCAGTAAAACTAGCGGGATAGTATCCTACGAGCAGTACTTC	CASSKTSGIVSYEQYF
large	TRBD2	TRBV6-2/TRBV6-3	TRBJ2-1	TGTGCCAGCAGTTACTCGGGGGGAGGGGCCTACAATGAGCAGTTCTTC	CASSYSGGGAYNEQFF
NA	NA	TRBV11-2	TRBJ2-3	TGTGCCAGCAGCTTAGACATCATGTTAGATACGCAGTATTTT	CASSLDIMLDTQYF
NA	NA	TRBV2	TRBJ1-2	TGTGCCAGCAGTGAAGTTGGCCGGGGGTCTAACTATGGCTACACCTTC	CASSEVGRGSNYGYTF
NA	NA	TRBV6-5	TRBJ1-5	TGTGCCAGCAGCTCCCCCGGGAATAATCAGCCCCAGCATTTT	CASSSPGNNQPQHF
NA	NA	TRBV7-9	TRBJ2-7	TGTGCCAGCAGCGCAGAACTAGGCGAGCAGTACTTC	CASSAELGEQYF
few	NA	TRBV7-8	TRBJ1-2	TGTGCCAGCAGCCCCCCGGTGAGTGGAGGCTACACCTTC	CASSPPVSGGYTF
few	NA	TRBV7-9	TRBJ1-2	TGTGCCAGCAGCTTATCGAGCACGAACTATGGCTACACCTTC	CASSLSSTNYGYTF
few	NA	TRBV9	TRBJ1-5	TGTGCCAGCAGCGTAACAGGGAATATGGAGCCCCAGCATTTT	CASSVTGNMEPQHF
NA	NA	TRBV6-5	TRBJ1-5	TGTGCCAGCAGACTAGACAGGACTTCCAATCAGCCCCAGCATTTT	CASRLDRTSNQPQHF
NA	TRBD2	TRBV27	TRBJ2-5	TGTGCCAGCAGTTTATTCGCAAGACTAGCGCCACAGGGAGGGCAAGAGACCCAGTACTTC	CASSLFARLAPQGGQETQYF
NA	NA	TRBV27	TRBJ1-2	TGTGCCAGCAGGCAGACGGTTAACTATGGCTACACCTTC	CASRQTVNYGYTF
NA	NA	TRBV6-5	TRBJ1-2	TGTGCCAGCAGGGGGCATATTCGGTACGGCTACACCTTC	CASRGHIRYGYTF
NA	NA	TRBV7-8	TRBJ2-3	TGTGCCAGCAGCTTCCAGGACGGAGATACGCAGTATTTT	CASSFQDGDTQYF
few	NA	TRBV25-1	TRBJ1-1	TGTGCCAGCACAACCACAGGGCTGGGTGAAGCTTTCTTT	CASTTTGLGEAFF
NA	NA	TRBV6-2/TRBV6-3	TRBJ2-7	TGTGCCAGCAGTTGGGCTGGGCTATACGAGCAGTACTTC	CASSWAGLYEQYF
NA	NA	TRBV6-5	TRBJ2-2	TGTGCCAGCAGTTCTGGGGTAGAGGCCGGGGAGCTGTTTTTT	CASSSGVEAGELFF
NA	TRBD2	TRBV6-1	TRBJ2-4	TGTGCCAGCAGTGTGGGGGGGACTGGGGACAAAAACATTCAGTACTTC	CASSVGGTGDKNIQYF
NA	NA	TRBV7-5	TRBJ2-3	TGTGCCAGAAGCTCCCTGGGTCTCGCGGGGGACACAGATACGCAGTATTTT	CARSSLGLAGDTDTQYF
NA	NA	TRBV28	TRBJ1-5	TGTGCCAGCAGTTTTAGGGGGGACCGGCCCCAGCATTTT	CASSFRGDRPQHF
NA	NA	TRBV5-1	TRBJ2-5	TGCGCCAGCAGCATAGAGACGGGCCGGAAGACCCAGTACTTC	CASSIETGRKTQYF
NA	TRBD1	TRBV30	TRBJ1-2	TGTGCCTGGACTGGGACAGGAGGAGGCTACACCTTC	CAWTGTGGGYTF
NA	TRBD1	TRBV7-9	TRBJ2-7	TGTGCCAGCAGCTTATTCACAGGGGGCGGAAGGTACGAGCAGTACTTC	CASSLFTGGGRYEQYF
few	TRBD1	TRBV6-6	TRBJ2-1	TGTGCCAGCAGTTACACGGGACAGGGGGCAAATGAGCAGTTCTTC	CASSYTGQGANEQFF
NA	NA	TRBV6-5	TRBJ1-2	TGTGCCAGCAGGGGGGGAAACTATGGCTACACCTTC	CASRGGNYGYTF
once	NA	TRBV24-1	TRBJ1-5	TGTGCCACCAGTGACCGGACAGAGAATCAGCCCCAGCATTTT	CATSDRTENQPQHF
NA	NA	TRBV7-9	TRBJ1-1	TGTGCCAGCAGCCCCCCAGGCAGGCCGAACACTGAAGCTTTCTTT	CASSPPGRPNTEAFF
few	NA	TRBV5-1	TRBJ2-1	TGCGCCAGCAGCTTGTTCGCCTCAGGGGCACGGAATGAGCAGTTCTTC	CASSLFASGARNEQFF
NA	NA	TRBV5-1	TRBJ2-3	TGCGCCAGCAGGGGGCAGGGGAATCGGGCAGATACGCAGTATTTT	CASRGQGNRADTQYF
NA	TRBD1	TRBV5-1	TRBJ1-4	TGCGCCAGCAGCTACTCGCACAGGGGAGCTAATGAAAAACTGTTTTTT	CASSYSHRGANEKLFF
NA	TRBD1	TRBV6-1	TRBJ1-2	TGTGCCAGCAGTGAGACAGGGGGGAGTGGCTACACCTTC	CASSETGGSGYTF
NA	TRBD2	TRBV7-2	TRBJ2-1	TGTGCCAGCAGTCTGAAGCGGGGGCAAAACAATGAGCAGTTCTTC	CASSLKRGQNNEQFF
NA	TRBD1	TRBV4-1	TRBJ1-1	TGCGCCAGCATCCTCGGACAGGGTTTCTCTGAAGCTTTCTTT	CASILGQGFSEAFF
NA	NA	TRBV6-1	TRBJ1-4	TGTGCCAGCAGTGGAGGGACAAGCCTATTTAATGAAAAACTGTTTTTT	CASSGGTSLFNEKLFF
once	NA	TRBV19	TRBJ2-1	TGTGCCAGTAGTATCGAGCCCTTCTTCAATGAGCAGTTCTTC	CASSIEPFFNEQFF